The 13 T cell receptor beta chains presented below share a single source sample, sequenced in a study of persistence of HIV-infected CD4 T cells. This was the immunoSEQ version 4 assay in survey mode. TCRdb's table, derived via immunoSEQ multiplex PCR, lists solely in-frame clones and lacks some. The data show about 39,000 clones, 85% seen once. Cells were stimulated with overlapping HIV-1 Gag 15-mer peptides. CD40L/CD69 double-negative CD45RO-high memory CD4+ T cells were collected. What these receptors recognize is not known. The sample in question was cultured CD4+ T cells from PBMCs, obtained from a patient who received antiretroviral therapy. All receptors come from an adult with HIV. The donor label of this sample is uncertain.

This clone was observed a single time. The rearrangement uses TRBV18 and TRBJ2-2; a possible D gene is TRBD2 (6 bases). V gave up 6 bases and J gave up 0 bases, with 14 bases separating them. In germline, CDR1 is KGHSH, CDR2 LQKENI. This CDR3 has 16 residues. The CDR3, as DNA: TGTGCCAGCTCCTTTAGGCCGGGGGCGAACACCGGGGAGCTGTTTTTT. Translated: CASSFRPGANTGELFF.

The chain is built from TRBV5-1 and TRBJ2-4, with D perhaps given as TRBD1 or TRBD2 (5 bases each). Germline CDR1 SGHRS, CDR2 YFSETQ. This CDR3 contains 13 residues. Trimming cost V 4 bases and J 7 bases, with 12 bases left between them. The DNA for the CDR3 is TGCGCCAGCAGCCTGCCCCGGGACAACATTCAGTACTTC. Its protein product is CASSLPRDNIQYF.

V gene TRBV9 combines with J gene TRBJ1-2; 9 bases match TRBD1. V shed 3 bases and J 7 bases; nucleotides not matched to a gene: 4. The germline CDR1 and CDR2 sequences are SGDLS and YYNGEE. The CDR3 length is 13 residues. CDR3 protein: CASSAPGQGGYTF. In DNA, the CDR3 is TGTGCCAGCAGCGCGCCGGGACAGGGTGGCTACACCTTC.

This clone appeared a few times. The CDR3 DNA is TGTGCCAGCAGCTTGTGGAGTGCGAACACTGAAGCTTTCTTT. This codes for CASSLWSANTEAFF. This chain links TRBV5-5 with TRBJ1-1; D is unresolved. The germline gives CDR1 SGHKS, CDR2 YYEKEE (reference sequence). CDR3 length: 14 residues. The V end was cut by 1 base, the J end by 1 base, with 8 bases between.

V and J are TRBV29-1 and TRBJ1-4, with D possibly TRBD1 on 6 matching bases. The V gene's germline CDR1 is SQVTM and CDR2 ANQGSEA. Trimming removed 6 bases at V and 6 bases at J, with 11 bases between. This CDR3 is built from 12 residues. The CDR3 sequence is CSVRGADEKLFF. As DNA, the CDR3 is TGCAGCGTAAGGGGGGCTGATGAAAAACTGTTTTTT. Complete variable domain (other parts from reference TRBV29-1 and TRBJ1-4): SAVISQKPSRDICQRGTSLTIQCQVDSQVTMMFWYRQQPGQSLTLIATANQGSEATYESGFVIDKFPISRPNLTFSTLTVSNMSPEDSSIYLCSVRGADEKLFFGSGTQLSVL.

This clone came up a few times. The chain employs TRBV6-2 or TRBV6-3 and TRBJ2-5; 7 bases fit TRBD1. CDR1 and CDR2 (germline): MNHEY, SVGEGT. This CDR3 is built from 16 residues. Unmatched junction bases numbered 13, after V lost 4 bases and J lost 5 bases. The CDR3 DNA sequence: TGTGCCAGCAGTTCTCGGGACAGCGTTAGGAGGGAGACCCAGTACTTC. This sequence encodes CASSSRDSVRRETQYF.

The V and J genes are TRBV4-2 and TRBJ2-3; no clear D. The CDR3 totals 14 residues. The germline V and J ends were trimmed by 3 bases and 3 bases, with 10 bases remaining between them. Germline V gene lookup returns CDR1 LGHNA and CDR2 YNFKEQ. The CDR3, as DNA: TGTGCCAGCAGCCATGGAAGCAGAACAGATACGCAGTATTTT. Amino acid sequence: CASSHGSRTDTQYF.

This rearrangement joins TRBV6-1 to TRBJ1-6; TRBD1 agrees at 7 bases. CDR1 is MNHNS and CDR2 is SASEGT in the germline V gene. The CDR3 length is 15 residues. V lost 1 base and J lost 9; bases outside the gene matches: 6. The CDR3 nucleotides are TGTGCCAGCAGTGAAGAAATCAGGGGGACTTCACCCCTCCACTTT. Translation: CASSEEIRGTSPLHF.

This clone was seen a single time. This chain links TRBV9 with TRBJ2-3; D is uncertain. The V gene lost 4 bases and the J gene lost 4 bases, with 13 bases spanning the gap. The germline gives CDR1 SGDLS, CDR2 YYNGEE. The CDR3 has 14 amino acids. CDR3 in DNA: TGTGCCAGCAGCACACGTGGACGCGCAGATACGCAGTATTTT. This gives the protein CASSTRGRADTQYF.

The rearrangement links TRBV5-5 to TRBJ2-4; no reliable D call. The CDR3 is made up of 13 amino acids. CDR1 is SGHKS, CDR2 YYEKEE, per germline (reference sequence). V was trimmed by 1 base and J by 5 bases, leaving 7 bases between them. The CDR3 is CASSLPHENIQYF. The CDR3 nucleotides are TGTGCCAGCAGCTTGCCCCACGAAAACATTCAGTACTTC. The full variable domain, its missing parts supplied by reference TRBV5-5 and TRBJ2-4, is DAGVTQSPTHLIKTRGQQVTLRCSPISGHKSVSWYQQVLGQGPQFIFQYYEKEERGRGNFPDRFSARQFPNYSSELNVNALLLGDSALYLCASSLPHENIQYFGAGTRLSVL.

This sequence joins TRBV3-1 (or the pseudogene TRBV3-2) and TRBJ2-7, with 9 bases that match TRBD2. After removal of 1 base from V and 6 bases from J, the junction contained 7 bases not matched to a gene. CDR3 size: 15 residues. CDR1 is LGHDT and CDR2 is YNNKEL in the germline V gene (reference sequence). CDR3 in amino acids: CASSQVGRGGLEQYF. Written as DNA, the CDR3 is TGTGCCAGCAGCCAAGTAGGGCGGGGGGGCCTCGAGCAGTACTTC.

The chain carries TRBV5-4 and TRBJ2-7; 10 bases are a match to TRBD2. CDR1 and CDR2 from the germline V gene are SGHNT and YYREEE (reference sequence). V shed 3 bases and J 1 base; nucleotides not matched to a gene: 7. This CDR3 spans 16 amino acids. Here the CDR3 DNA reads TGTGCCAGCAGCTACCCCTTAGCGGGGGGATCCTACGAGCAGTACTTC. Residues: CASSYPLAGGSYEQYF.

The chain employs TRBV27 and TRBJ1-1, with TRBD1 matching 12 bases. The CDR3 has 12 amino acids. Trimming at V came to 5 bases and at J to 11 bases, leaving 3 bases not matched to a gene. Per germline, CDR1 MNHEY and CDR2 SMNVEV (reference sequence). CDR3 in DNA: TGTGCCAGCAGTCGGGACAGGGGGCATGCTTTCTTT. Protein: CASSRDRGHAFF.